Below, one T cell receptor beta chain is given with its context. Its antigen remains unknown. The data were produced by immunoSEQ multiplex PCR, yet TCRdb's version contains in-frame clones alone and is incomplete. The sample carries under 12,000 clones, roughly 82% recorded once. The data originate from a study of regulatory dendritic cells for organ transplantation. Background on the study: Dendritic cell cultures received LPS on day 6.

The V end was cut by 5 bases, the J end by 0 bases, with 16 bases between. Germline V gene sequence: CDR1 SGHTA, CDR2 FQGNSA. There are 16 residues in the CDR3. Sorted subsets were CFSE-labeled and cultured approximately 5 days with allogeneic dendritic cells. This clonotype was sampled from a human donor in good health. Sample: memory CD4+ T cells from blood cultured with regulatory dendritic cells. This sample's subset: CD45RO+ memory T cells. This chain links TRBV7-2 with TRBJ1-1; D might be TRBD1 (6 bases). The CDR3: CASSPPGSGVNTEAFF. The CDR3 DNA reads TGTGCCAGCAGCCCACCCGGCTCAGGGGTGAACACTGAAGCTTTCTTT. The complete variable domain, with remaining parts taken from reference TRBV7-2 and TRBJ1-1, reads GAGVSQSPSNKVTEKGKDVELRCDPISGHTALYWYRQSLGQGLEFLIYFQGNSAPDKSGLPSDRFSAERTGGSVSTLTIQRTQQEDSAVYLCASSPPGSGVNTEAFFGQGTRLTVV.